A single sample is the source of the 6 T cell receptor beta chains below, sequenced in a study of early T cells in non-severe SARS-CoV-2 infection. One entry per CDR3 protein, called by TCRdb with MiXCR from the 5' RACE reads. The table shows about 63,000 distinct CDR3 sequences, with 10% to 15% occurring only once. The sample was whole blood. These receptor sequences come from an adult who was a healthcare worker with PCR-confirmed SARS-CoV-2 infection or an uninfected control (not recorded which).

There are many counts of this clonotype. V and J are TRBV10-3 and TRBJ1-6; 10 bases are a match to TRBD1. CDR1 is ENHRY, CDR2 SYGVKD, per germline. This CDR3 has 21 residues. V was clipped by 2 bases and J by 0 bases; unmatched bases: 13. For the CDR3, the DNA is TGTGCCATCAGTGAGGAGGGACAGGGGATAACACAGGCCTCCTATAATTCACCCCTCCACTTT. Its protein is CAISEEGQGITQASYNSPLHF.

This clonotype has at least ten counts. This chain links TRBV5-5 with TRBJ2-1; 11 nucleotides align to TRBD1. Germline V gene data show CDR1 as SGHKS and CDR2 as YYEKEE (reference sequence). After removal of 3 bases from V and 10 bases from J, the junction contained 12 bases not matched to a gene. The CDR3 has 16 amino acids. In DNA, the CDR3 is TGTGCCAGCAGCTGGGACAGGGGGGGACTCTCGGAGGAGCAGTTCTTC. The encoded protein is CASSWDRGGLSEEQFF.

This chain connects TRBV15 to TRBJ2-3, with D perhaps given as TRBD1 or TRBD2 (5 bases each). CDR3 length: 16 residues. CDR1 is LNHNV, CDR2 YYDKDF, per germline (reference sequence). V was pared by 8 bases and J by 2 bases, with 20 bases between. In nucleotides, the CDR3 is TGTGCCACCGCGGGCCTCGGGACGAGCATCACAGATACGCAGTATTTT. This translates into CATAGLGTSITDTQYF.

This clonotype was seen just once. Just one base apart from a much larger clone, this may be a read error. V and J are TRBV10-1 and TRBJ1-1, with D possibly matching TRBD1 (5 bases). V was cut by 2 bases and J by 8 bases, with 9 bases left in between. Germline V gene sequence: CDR1 WNHNN, CDR2 SYGVQD (reference sequence). CDR3 size: 12 residues. CDR3 sequence: CASSEDRLEAFF. CDR3 sequence (DNA): TGCGCCAGCAGTGAGGACAGACTGGAAGCTTTCTTT.

This clonotype was seen many times. The rearrangement links TRBV4-1 to TRBJ1-1; D uncertain. The germline V gene encodes CDR1 MGHRA and CDR2 YSYEKL. The CDR3 length is 15 residues. V was shortened by 4 bases and J by 4 bases, with 16 bases between the two germline ends. This CDR3 is CASSPNSARGTEAFF. The CDR3 DNA reads TGCGCCAGCAGCCCCAACAGCGCCCGAGGCACTGAAGCTTTCTTT.

CDR3 DNA: TGCAGTGCTAGAGGGGCTAGCGGGCGTGGAAATGAGCAGTTCTTC. Protein product: CSARGASGRGNEQFF. The V gene is TRBV20-1, the J gene TRBJ2-1; 8 bases are shared with TRBD2. The CDR3 consists of 15 residues. Trimming at V came to 1 base and at J to 7 bases, leaving 9 bases not matched to a gene. Germline V gene data show CDR1 as DFQATT and CDR2 as SNEGSKA (reference sequence).